The TCR beta chain described here comes from a study of cytomegalovirus exposure and HLA in healthy donors. In the PCR, 60 Vbeta and 13 Jbeta primers were used. The data were produced by immunoSEQ multiplex PCR, yet TCRdb's version contains in-frame clones alone and is incomplete. There are roughly 160,000 clones in the sample; under 85% occur only once, and 1.5% to 2% lies in the top ten. Losses at the gene ends were 4 bases for V and 5 bases for J; bases not matched to a gene: 5. From germline, CDR1 is MNHEY and CDR2 SMNVEV (reference sequence). The CDR3 covers 16 residues. Details on this clone: No antigen is known for it.

Whole-study findings and limits: Compared with the approximately 680-donor mean, an Asian-associated ancestry cluster reportedly had fewer N-insertions, according to a later analysis. Using a false discovery rate of 0.05, a later analysis showed that fewer than 20,000 TCR beta sequences were associated with HLA alleles.

Source material: PBMCs. The chain carries TRBV27 and TRBJ2-5; TRBD2 matches 15 bases. The TCR comes from a woman in her twenties or thirties in good health and CMV-seronegative. CDR3 nucleotides: TGTGCCAGCAGTTCGGGACTAGCGGGAGGTGTCGAGACCCAGTACTTC. Protein sequence: CASSSGLAGGVETQYF.